This T cell receptor beta chain was recovered during a study of OX40 agonist ivuxolimab in advanced cancers. Trimming took 5 bases from V and 1 from J, leaving 17 bases between them. The CDR3 extends over 16 amino acids. Per the germline V gene, CDR1 is SGHTA and CDR2 is FQGNSA. Profiled with immunoSEQ multiplex PCR; TCRdb holds only in-frame clones, not every one. The profile shows about 94,000 clones, about nine tenths of them singletons. The rearrangement links TRBV7-2 to TRBJ1-1; D remains unclear. The receptor was isolated from an adult with an advanced solid tumor such as melanoma, head and neck, liver or kidney cancer. The sequenced sample was CD4+ or CD8+ T cells sorted from blood, obtained in a trial of the OX40 agonist ivuxolimab. CDR3 loop: CASSLVRTVGNTEAFF. The CDR3 nucleotides are TGTGCCAGCAGCCTTGTCCGGACGGTGGGGAACACTGAAGCTTTCTTT.